Below, one T cell receptor (beta chain) is given with its context. As yet, its antigen is unknown. The PCR ran on 60 Vbeta and 13 Jbeta primers. Produced via immunoSEQ multiplex PCR; TCRdb's table is partial and in-frame only. The repertoire consists of about 160,000 clones, with roughly 87% occurring once and the leading ten covering about 0.93%. This record belongs to a study of cytomegalovirus exposure and HLA in healthy donors. Study outcomes and limitations: It was shown in a later analysis that HLA-associated TCR beta chains were more clonally expanded than other, equally common chains. Most subjects' HLA-A and HLA-B alleles were reportedly predicted from TCR beta sequences.

J lost 0 bases, V lost 6 bases, and 5 bases had no gene match. This CDR3 comprises 15 residues. Germline V gene lookup returns CDR1 MDHEN and CDR2 SYDVKM. Source material: PBMCs. The rearrangement joins TRBV28 to TRBJ1-1, with 9 bases identical to TRBD1. The clonotype comes from a woman in her twenties or thirties in good health and CMV-seronegative. The CDR3: CASRDRGGLNTEAFF. The DNA for the CDR3 is TGTGCCAGCAGGGACAGGGGAGGTTTGAACACTGAAGCTTTCTTT. The complete variable domain, with remaining parts taken from reference TRBV28 and TRBJ1-1, reads DVKVTQSSRYLVKRTGEKVFLECVQDMDHENMFWYRQDPGLGLRLIYFSYDVKMKEKGDIPEGYSVSREKKERFSLILESASTNQTSMYLCASRDRGGLNTEAFFGQGTRLTVV.